Listed below are T cell receptor beta chains from one sample, sequenced in a study of long-term antiretroviral therapy in people with HIV. Assay: immunoSEQ multiplex PCR; the TCRdb copy retains only in-frame clones and omits some. This table holds roughly 29,000 clones, around three quarters found once. The sequencing here drew on unsorted PBMCs, taken 0.3 years after starting antiretroviral therapy. Receptors were obtained from a middle-aged man with HIV. Each CDR3 is given with its conserved first and last residue. The order of the fields is clone size, D gene, J gene, V gene, CDR3 protein, CDR3 DNA. A D gene is named only where the DNA matches it firmly. Clone size is stated in some rows and not others, as once, few, many or a class when expanded.

>-|-|TRBJ2-7|TRBV4-3
CASSQGARISYEQYF
TGCGCCAGCAGCCAGGGGGCTCGTATCTCCTACGAGCAGTACTTC
>-|-|TRBJ1-5|TRBV6-1
CASRGQWGSPQHF
TGTGCCAGTCGCGGACAGTGGGGGAGCCCCCAGCATTTT
>-|TRBD1|TRBJ2-3|TRBV5-4
CASSATGGSTDTQYF
TGTGCCAGCAGCGCCACAGGGGGCAGCACAGATACGCAGTATTTT
>-|TRBD2|TRBJ2-6|TRBV9
CASSVRLAGAGANVLTF
TGTGCCAGCAGCGTGCGCCTAGCGGGAGCTGGGGCCAACGTCCTGACTTTC
>-|-|TRBJ2-7|TRBV21-1
CASTRPGHPRHEQYF
TGTGCCAGCACCCGGCCGGGACACCCTCGCCACGAGCAGTACTTC
>-|TRBD1|TRBJ2-2|TRBV23-1
CASSHRRTGNTGELFF
TGCGCCAGCAGTCACCGCAGGACAGGGAACACCGGGGAGCTGTTTTTT
>-|TRBD2|TRBJ2-5|TRBV5-1
CASSLGGSGNWETQYF
TGCGCCAGCAGCTTGGGTGGTAGCGGGAACTGGGAGACCCAGTACTTC
>once|-|TRBJ2-2|TRBV7-8
CASSLSLDSLNTGELFF
TGTGCCAGCAGCCTATCGTTGGACAGCCTCAACACCGGGGAGCTGTTTTTT
>-|-|TRBJ2-1|TRBV23-1
CASRAAEIYNEQFF
TGCGCCAGCAGGGCAGCAGAAATCTACAATGAGCAGTTCTTC
>-|-|TRBJ2-1|TRBV5-4
CASSLADGSYNEQFF
TGTGCCAGCAGCTTGGCCGACGGATCCTACAATGAGCAGTTCTTC
>-|-|TRBJ2-7|TRBV9
CASSAALHSEQYF
TGTGCCAGCAGCGCTGCCCTTCACTCCGAGCAGTACTTC
>-|TRBD1|TRBJ1-2|TRBV7-9
CASSSLTTGVEGYGYTF
TGTGCCAGCAGCTCGCTTACTACAGGGGTAGAGGGCTATGGCTACACCTTC
>-|-|TRBJ2-3|TRBV9
CASSVVGANTQYF
TGTGCCAGCAGCGTAGTAGGTGCAAATACGCAGTATTTT
>-|-|TRBJ2-7|TRBV9
CASSVAGQSYEQYF
TGTGCCAGCAGCGTAGCCGGACAGAGCTACGAGCAGTACTTC
>-|-|TRBJ2-5|TRBV7-8
CASSLGGRSHMTQYF
TGTGCCAGCAGCTTAGGAGGTCGCTCTCATATGACCCAGTACTTC
>-|TRBD2|TRBJ2-3|TRBV29-1
CSVGPSGGLEQYF
TGCAGCGTTGGCCCCTCGGGGGGTTTGGAGCAGTATTTT
>-|TRBD2|TRBJ2-1|TRBV13
CASSKLQREGLSDEQFF
TGTGCCAGCAGCAAACTACAGCGGGAGGGCTTGTCGGATGAGCAGTTCTTC
>-|-|TRBJ1-4|TRBV7-9
CAIAYRSEEKLFF
TGTGCCATCGCCTACAGGTCGGAGGAAAAACTGTTTTTT
>-|TRBD1|TRBJ1-2|TRBV19
CASKKGQGASDYGYTF
TGTGCCAGTAAGAAGGGACAGGGGGCGTCCGACTATGGCTACACCTTC
>-|TRBD1|TRBJ2-7|TRBV27
CASSSHTGVWSYEQYF
TGTGCCAGCAGTTCCCATACAGGGGTTTGGTCCTACGAGCAGTACTTC